This passage covers 20 T cell receptor beta chains from one sample sequenced in a study of CD8 T cells in ankylosing spondylitis. Antigens for these TCRs are unknown. Notes on the study in general: It appeared that ankylosing spondylitis blood was characterized by a TCR beta motif of about 8 highly homologous variants.

TCRdb used MiXCR to reprocess the 5' RACE reads, holding one entry per CDR3 protein. This table has 390,000 or so distinct CDR3 sequences, 20% to 25% appearing once. Sequenced material: blood, either unsorted or a sorted T cell fraction (not recorded which). The receptors shown here come from a male donor with ankylosing spondylitis.

For the CDR3, the DNA is TGCAGCGTTGCGCGGGGGCGTAACACCGGGGAGCTGTTTTTT. The encoded protein is CSVARGRNTGELFF. V usage is TRBV29-1 and J usage is TRBJ2-2; possibly TRBD2 for D (7 bases). The length of the CDR3 is 14 residues. Trimming cost V 4 bases and J 2 bases, with 11 bases left between them. Germline CDR1 and CDR2: SQVTM and ANQGSEA.

This rearrangement joins TRBV19 to TRBJ1-5; D gene unclear. The CDR3 runs 13 residues. Germline V CDR1 and CDR2: LNHDA, SQIVND (reference sequence). The ends were cut back, 4 bases at V and 3 bases at J, with 7 bases in the middle. CDR3 amino acids: CASSRQFNQPQHF. CDR3 sequence (DNA): TGTGCCAGTAGTAGGCAGTTCAATCAGCCCCAGCATTTT.

This chain links TRBV12-3 or TRBV12-4 with TRBJ2-2; perhaps TRBD2 as D (6 bases). V was clipped by 5 bases and J by 8 bases, with 21 bases between them. The CDR3 extends over 16 amino acids. CDR3 residues: CASSAQQLAIGGELFF. As DNA, the CDR3 is TGTGCCAGCAGTGCCCAACAACTAGCTATAGGGGGGGAGCTGTTTTTT.

On this clonotype itself: A much more abundant neighbour one base away suggests this may be a read error. The CDR3 here is CSASSLFEQYF. CDR3 sequence (DNA): TGCAGTGCGTCAAGTCTCTTCGAGCAGTACTTC. The chain employs TRBV20-1 and TRBJ2-7, with D unresolved. The V and J ends lost 6 bases and 6 bases respectively, with 12 bases between them. CDR1 DFQATT and CDR2 SNEGSKA come from the germline V gene (reference sequence). This CDR3 is built from 11 residues.

J is TRBJ1-1 and V is TRBV12-3 or TRBV12-4, with D maybe TRBD1 (6 bases). V was trimmed by 3 bases and J by 4 bases, leaving 15 bases between them. CDR3 length: 15 amino acids. The CDR3 DNA is TGTGCCAGCAGTTTTCCCGGGGGGGGGCTCACTGAAGCTTTCTTT. Protein sequence: CASSFPGGGLTEAFF.

The table lists this clonotype with a few counts. The V call is TRBV19, the J call TRBJ2-5; the match to TRBD2 covers 7 bases. The CDR3 sequence is 13 residues long. CDR1 and CDR2 (germline): LNHDA, SQIVND (reference sequence). V dropped 1 base and J dropped 4; count of bases not matched to a gene: 0. The CDR3 DNA sequence: TGTGCCAGTAGTATAGGCGGGAGAGAGACCCAGTACTTC. It yields the protein CASSIGGRETQYF.

This clonotype has at least ten counts. The chain employs TRBV6-1 and TRBJ1-4, with D tentatively TRBD1 (5 bases). The length of the CDR3 is 14 residues. V was cut by 6 bases and J by 2 bases, with 10 bases left in between. CDR1 is MNHNS and CDR2 is SASEGT in the germline V gene. The DNA for the CDR3 is TGTGCCAGCAGCCCGGGGGTCACTAATGAAAAACTGTTTTTT. The encoded protein is CASSPGVTNEKLFF.

Here the CDR3 reads CSARLGLAGDDEQFF. The CDR3 bases are TGCAGTGCTAGGTTGGGGCTAGCGGGAGATGATGAGCAGTTCTTC. The chain employs TRBV20-1 and TRBJ2-1; 10 bases line up with TRBD2. The V gene end was trimmed by 3 bases and the J gene end by 8 bases; junction bases not matched to a gene: 10. The CDR3 is 15 amino acids. Germline CDR1 DFQATT, CDR2 SNEGSKA (reference sequence).

In its sample, this clonotype was seen a few times. The chain carries TRBV5-1 and TRBJ2-2; D tentatively fits TRBD1 or TRBD2 (5 bases each). The CDR3 is 18 amino acids. The germline V gene has CDR1 SGHRS and CDR2 YFSETQ. Trimming took 4 bases from V and 5 from J, leaving 24 bases between them. The CDR3 reads CASSPGPGLGERTGELFF. The CDR3, as DNA: TGCGCCAGCAGCCCCGGCCCCGGCCTAGGGGAGAGGACCGGGGAGCTGTTTTTT.

The chain is built from TRBV7-6 and TRBJ2-2; 10 positions match TRBD1. This CDR3 comprises 16 residues. V trimming: 5 bases; J trimming: 6 bases; junction bases outside the gene matches: 9. The germline V gene has CDR1 SGHVS and CDR2 FNYEAQ. This CDR3 reads CASSERTGGYAGELFF. The CDR3 DNA follows: TGTGCCAGCAGCGAGAGGACAGGGGGATACGCCGGGGAGCTGTTTTTT.

The chain couples TRBV4-1 to TRBJ2-7; 10 bases are a match to TRBD2. The CDR3 is made up of 14 amino acids. Germline values: CDR1 MGHRA, CDR2 YSYEKL. J lost 6 bases, V lost 2 bases, and 4 bases had no gene match. The CDR3 nucleotides read TGCGCCAGCAGCCAACAAAGACTAGCGGGCGAGCAGTACTTC. It codes for CASSQQRLAGEQYF.

This clonotype appeared many times. The chain employs TRBV5-1 and TRBJ2-1, with 8 bases aligning to TRBD2. Germline V gene lookup returns CDR1 SGHRS and CDR2 YFSETQ. The J segment lost 6 bases and the V segment lost 2 bases, leaving 7 bases of the junction unmatched. This CDR3 comprises 15 residues. This chain's CDR3 is CASSFQGLEANEQFF. Written as DNA, the CDR3 is TGCGCCAGCAGCTTTCAGGGACTAGAGGCCAATGAGCAGTTCTTC.

This clonotype has just a few counts. V gene TRBV6-5 combines with J gene TRBJ1-2; weak D call: TRBD1 (5 bases). Germline-derived CDR1 and CDR2 are MNHEY and SVGAGI. This CDR3 region has 15 residues. Between the trimmed V and J ends, which lost 2 bases and 8 bases, there was a span of 18 bases. The CDR3 sequence: CASSYIIRGGDGYTF. The CDR3 DNA sequence: TGTGCCAGCAGTTACATTATACGAGGTGGGGACGGCTACACCTTC.

This clonotype was picked up a small number of times. The chain recombines TRBV20-1 with TRBJ2-7; 13 nucleotides line up with TRBD2. The CDR3 covers 15 residues. CDR1 is DFQATT, CDR2 SNEGSKA, per germline (reference sequence). After removal of 4 bases from V and 2 bases from J, the junction contained 5 bases not matched to a gene. CDR3 DNA: TGCAGTGCTATTGGGACTAGCGGGACTACCTACGAGCAGTACTTC. Amino acids: CSAIGTSGTTYEQYF.

The rearrangement uses TRBV5-1 and TRBJ2-7; either TRBD1 or TRBD2 may supply D (6 bases each). Between the trimmed V and J ends, which lost 0 bases and 1 base, there was a span of 14 bases. Germline lookup yields CDR1 SGHRS and CDR2 YFSETQ. The CDR3 runs 16 residues. The CDR3 nucleotides are TGCGCCAGCAGCTTGGTGGCGGGGACATCATCCTACGAGCAGTACTTC. Protein sequence: CASSLVAGTSSYEQYF. Full variable domain (missing parts from reference TRBV5-1 and TRBJ2-7): KAGVTQTPRYLIKTRGQQVTLSCSPISGHRSVSWYQQTPGQGLQFLFEYFSETQRNKGNFPGRFSGRQFSNSRSEMNVSTLELGDSALYLCASSLVAGTSSYEQYFGPGTRLTVT.

V usage is TRBV6-1 and J usage is TRBJ2-3, with TRBD1 identical over 8 bases. This CDR3 comprises 15 residues. V shed 6 bases and J 2 bases; nucleotides not matched to a gene: 7. Germline V CDR1 and CDR2: MNHNS, SASEGT. This CDR3 reads CASSRGTGITDTQYF. For the CDR3, the DNA is TGTGCCAGCAGCCGAGGGACAGGAATCACAGATACGCAGTATTTT.

The rearrangement uses TRBV20-1 and TRBJ1-2; D is ambiguous. V lost 2 bases and J 4 bases, leaving 14 bases between the germline ends. In germline, CDR1 is DFQATT, CDR2 SNEGSKA (reference sequence). The CDR3 totals 14 residues. As DNA, the CDR3 is TGCAGTGCTAGAACCTCGGCCATCAGCTATGGCTACACCTTC. Amino acid sequence: CSARTSAISYGYTF.

This clonotype was observed a few times. J is TRBJ2-3 and V is TRBV5-1; a possible D gene is TRBD1 (6 bases). The ends were cut back, 4 bases at V and 2 bases at J, with 17 bases in the middle. In germline, CDR1 is SGHRS, CDR2 YFSETQ. This CDR3 is 16 amino acids long. CDR3: CASSVYRDTATDTQYF. The DNA of the CDR3 is TGCGCCAGCAGCGTCTACCGGGACACAGCCACAGATACGCAGTATTTT. Based on the CDR3 plus reference TRBV5-1 and TRBJ2-3, the full variable domain is KAGVTQTPRYLIKTRGQQVTLSCSPISGHRSVSWYQQTPGQGLQFLFEYFSETQRNKGNFPGRFSGRQFSNSRSEMNVSTLELGDSALYLCASSVYRDTATDTQYFGPGTRLTVL.

CDR3 sequence reads: CASSLGGFGNGELFF. CDR3 bases: TGCGCCAGCAGCTTAGGGGGGTTCGGAAACGGGGAGCTGTTTTTT. V usage is TRBV5-1 and J usage is TRBJ2-2; D assignment may be TRBD1 or TRBD2 (6 bases each). The CDR3 loop spans 15 amino acids. From germline, CDR1 is SGHRS and CDR2 YFSETQ. V was cut by 2 bases and J by 7 bases, with 15 bases left in between.

This clonotype was observed a few times. The genes are TRBV20-1 and TRBJ2-7; D not certain. V gave up 3 bases and J gave up 7 bases, with 16 bases separating them. There are 13 residues in the CDR3. Germline V gene data show CDR1 as DFQATT and CDR2 as SNEGSKA (reference sequence). The DNA of the CDR3 is TGCAGTGCTAGCGAATCGACGTTGAGGGAGCAGTACTTC. Translation: CSASESTLREQYF.